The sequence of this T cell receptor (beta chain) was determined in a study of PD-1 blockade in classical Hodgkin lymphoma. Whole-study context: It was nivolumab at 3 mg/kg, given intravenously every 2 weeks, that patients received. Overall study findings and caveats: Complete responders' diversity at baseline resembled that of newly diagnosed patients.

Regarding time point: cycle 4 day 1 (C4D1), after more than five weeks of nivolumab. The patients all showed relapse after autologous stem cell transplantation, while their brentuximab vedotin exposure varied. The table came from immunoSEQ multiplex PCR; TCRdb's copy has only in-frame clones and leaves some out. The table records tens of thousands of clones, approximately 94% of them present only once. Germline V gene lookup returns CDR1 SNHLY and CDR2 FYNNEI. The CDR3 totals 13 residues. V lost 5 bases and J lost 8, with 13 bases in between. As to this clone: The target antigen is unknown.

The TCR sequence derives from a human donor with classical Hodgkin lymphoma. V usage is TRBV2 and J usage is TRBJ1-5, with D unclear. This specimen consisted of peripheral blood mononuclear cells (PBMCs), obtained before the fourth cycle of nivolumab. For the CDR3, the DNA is TGTGCCAGCAGTATGCAGCCCGGAGAGCCCCAGCATTTT. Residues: CASSMQPGEPQHF. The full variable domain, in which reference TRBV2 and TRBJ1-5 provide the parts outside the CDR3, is EPEVTQTPSHQVTQMGQEVILRCVPISNHLYFYWYRQILGQKVEFLVSFYNNEISEKSEIFDDQFSVERPDGSNFTLKIRSTKLEDSAMYFCASSMQPGEPQHFGDGTRLSIL.